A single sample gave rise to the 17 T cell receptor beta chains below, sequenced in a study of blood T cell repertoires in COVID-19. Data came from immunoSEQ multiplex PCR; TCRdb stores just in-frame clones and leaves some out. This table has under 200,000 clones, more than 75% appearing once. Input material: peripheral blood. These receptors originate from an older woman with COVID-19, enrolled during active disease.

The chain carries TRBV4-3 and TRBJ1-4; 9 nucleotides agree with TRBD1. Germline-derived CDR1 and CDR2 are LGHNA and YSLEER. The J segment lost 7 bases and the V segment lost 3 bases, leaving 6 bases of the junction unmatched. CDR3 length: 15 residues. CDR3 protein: CASSQGDRVREKLFF. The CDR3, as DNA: TGCGCCAGCAGCCAGGGGGACAGGGTCCGTGAAAAACTGTTTTTT.

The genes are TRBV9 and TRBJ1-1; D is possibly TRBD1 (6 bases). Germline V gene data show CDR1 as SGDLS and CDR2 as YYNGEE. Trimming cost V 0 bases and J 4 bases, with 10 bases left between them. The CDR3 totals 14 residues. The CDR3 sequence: CASSVVGQSTEAFF. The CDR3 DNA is TGTGCCAGCAGCGTAGTAGGACAGAGCACTGAAGCTTTCTTT.

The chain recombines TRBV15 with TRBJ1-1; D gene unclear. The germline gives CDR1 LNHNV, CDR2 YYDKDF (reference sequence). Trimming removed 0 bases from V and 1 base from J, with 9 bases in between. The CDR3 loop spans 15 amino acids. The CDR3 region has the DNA TGTGCCACCAGCAGAGATAGTGGCGGGAACACTGAAGCTTTCTTT. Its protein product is CATSRDSGGNTEAFF.

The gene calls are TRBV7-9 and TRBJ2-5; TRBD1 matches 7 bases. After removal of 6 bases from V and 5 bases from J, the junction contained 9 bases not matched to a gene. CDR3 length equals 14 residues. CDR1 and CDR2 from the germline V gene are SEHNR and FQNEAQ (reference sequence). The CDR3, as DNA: TGTGCCAGCAGTTATCTCCGACAGGGTGAGACCCAGTACTTC. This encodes CASSYLRQGETQYF.

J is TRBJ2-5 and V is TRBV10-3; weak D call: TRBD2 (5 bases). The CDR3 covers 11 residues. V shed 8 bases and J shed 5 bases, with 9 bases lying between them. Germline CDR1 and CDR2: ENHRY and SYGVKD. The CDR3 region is CAIGPGETQYF. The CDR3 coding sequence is TGTGCCATCGGACCGGGGGAGACCCAGTACTTC.

DNA for the CDR3: TGTGCCAGCAGCCAACTAGGGAGTGAGGATGAAAAACTGTTTTTT. It encodes CASSQLGSEDEKLFF. The chain links TRBV3-1 (or the pseudogene TRBV3-2) to TRBJ1-4; D call uncertain. V was pared by 2 bases and J by 6 bases, with 13 bases between. The CDR3 consists of 15 residues. Germline V gene data show CDR1 as LGHDT and CDR2 as YNNKEL (reference sequence).

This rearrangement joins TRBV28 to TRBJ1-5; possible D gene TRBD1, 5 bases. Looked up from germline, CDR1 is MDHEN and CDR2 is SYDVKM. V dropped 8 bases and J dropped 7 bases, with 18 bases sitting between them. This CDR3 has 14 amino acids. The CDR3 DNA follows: TGTGCCAGCCGGCGCGGACAAGCAGGGCAGCCCCAGCATTTT. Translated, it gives CASRRGQAGQPQHF.

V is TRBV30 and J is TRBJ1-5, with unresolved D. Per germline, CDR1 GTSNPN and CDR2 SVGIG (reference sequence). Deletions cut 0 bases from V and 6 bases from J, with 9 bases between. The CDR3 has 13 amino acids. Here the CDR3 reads CAWSVEAGQPQHF. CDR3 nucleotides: TGTGCCTGGAGTGTGGAGGCGGGTCAGCCCCAGCATTTT. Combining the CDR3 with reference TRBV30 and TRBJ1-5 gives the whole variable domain SQTIHQWPATLVQPVGSPLSLECTVEGTSNPNLYWYRQAAGRGLQLLFYSVGIGQISSEVPQNLSASRPQDRQFILSSKKLLLSDSGFYLCAWSVEAGQPQHFGDGTRLSIL.

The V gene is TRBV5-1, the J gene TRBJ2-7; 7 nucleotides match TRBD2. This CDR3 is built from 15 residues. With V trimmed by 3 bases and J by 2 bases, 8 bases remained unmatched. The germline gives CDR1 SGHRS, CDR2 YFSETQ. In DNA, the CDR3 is TGCGCCAGCAGCTCCAACCTAGCGGCCACCTACGAGCAGTACTTC. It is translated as CASSSNLAATYEQYF.

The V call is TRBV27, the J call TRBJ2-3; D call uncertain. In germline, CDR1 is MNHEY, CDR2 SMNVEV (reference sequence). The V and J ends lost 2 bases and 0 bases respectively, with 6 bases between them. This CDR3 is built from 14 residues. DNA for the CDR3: TGTGCCAGCAGTTTACTCAGAAGCACAGATACGCAGTATTTT. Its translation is CASSLLRSTDTQYF.

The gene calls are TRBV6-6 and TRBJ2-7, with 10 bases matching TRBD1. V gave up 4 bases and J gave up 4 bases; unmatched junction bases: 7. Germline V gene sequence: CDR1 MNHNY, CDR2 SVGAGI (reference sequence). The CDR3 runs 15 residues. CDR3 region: CASSFETGGLYEQYF. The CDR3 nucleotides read TGTGCCAGCAGTTTTGAGACAGGGGGCTTGTACGAGCAGTACTTC.

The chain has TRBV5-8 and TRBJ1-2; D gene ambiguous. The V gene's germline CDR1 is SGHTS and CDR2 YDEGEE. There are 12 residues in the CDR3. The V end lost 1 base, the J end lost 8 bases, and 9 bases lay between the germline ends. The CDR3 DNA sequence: TGTGCCAGCAGCTTGAATTCTAGAGGCTACACCTTC. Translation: CASSLNSRGYTF.

The CDR3 reads CASTDRGPFTDTQYF. CDR3 DNA: TGTGCCAGCACGGACAGGGGGCCTTTCACAGATACGCAGTATTTT. The chain carries TRBV18 and TRBJ2-3; 11 bases fit TRBD1. V was pared by 8 bases and J by 2 bases, with 6 bases of the junction left unmatched. The CDR3 contains 15 residues. The germline V gene encodes CDR1 KGHSH and CDR2 LQKENI.

The CDR3 nucleotides are TGTGCCAGCAGCCCTTCGCAGGGCGTTAATTCACCCCTCCACTTT. Amino acids: CASSPSQGVNSPLHF. The chain combines TRBV14 with TRBJ1-6; a possible D gene is TRBD1 (5 bases). Germline V lookup: CDR1 SGHDN, CDR2 FVKESK. Deletions cut 4 bases from V and 6 bases from J, with 13 bases between. CDR3 length equals 15 residues.

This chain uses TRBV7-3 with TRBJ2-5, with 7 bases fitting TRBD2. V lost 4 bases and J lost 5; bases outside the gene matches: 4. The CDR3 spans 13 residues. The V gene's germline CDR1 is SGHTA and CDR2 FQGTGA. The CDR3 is CASSSGGWETQYF. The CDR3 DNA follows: TGTGCCAGCAGCTCGGGGGGTTGGGAGACCCAGTACTTC. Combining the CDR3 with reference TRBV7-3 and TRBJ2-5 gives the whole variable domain GAGVSQTPSNKVTEKGKYVELRCDPISGHTALYWYRQSLGQGPEFLIYFQGTGAADDSGLPNDRFFAVRPEGSVSTLKIQRTERGDSAVYLCASSSGGWETQYFGPGTRLLVL.

The CDR3 sequence is CASSLADSRNQPQHF. CDR3 coding DNA: TGTGCCAGCAGCTTAGCGGACAGCAGGAATCAGCCCCAGCATTTT. The genes are TRBV7-2 and TRBJ1-5; weak D call: TRBD1 (6 bases). CDR3 length: 15 residues. Germline CDR1 reads SGHTA; CDR2 reads FQGNSA. The V end was cut by 0 bases, the J end by 4 bases, with 10 bases between.

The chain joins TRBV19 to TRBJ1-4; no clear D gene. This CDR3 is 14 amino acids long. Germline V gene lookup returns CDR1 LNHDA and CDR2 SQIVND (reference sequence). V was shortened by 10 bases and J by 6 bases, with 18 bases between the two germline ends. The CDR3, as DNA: TGTGCCACCACCCACCCGGGAGGAGATGAAAAACTGTTTTTT. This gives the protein CATTHPGGDEKLFF.